The 17 T cell receptor beta chains below were found in one sample sequenced in a study of blood T cell repertoires in COVID-19. Libraries were prepared by immunoSEQ multiplex PCR; TCRdb keeps only in-frame clonotypes and omits some of them. The data show 95,000 to 150,000 clones, with about four fifths seen just once and 3.5% to 4% held by the top ten. Sequenced: PBMCs or T cells enriched from blood (not recorded which). Source of these receptors: a woman in her twenties or thirties who had recovered from COVID-19.

This chain links TRBV28 with TRBJ1-2; no definite D call. This CDR3 contains 12 residues. V lost 2 bases to trimming and J lost 5 bases, with 6 bases between them. Germline assignment: CDR1 MDHEN and CDR2 SYDVKM. The CDR3 protein is CASSLPRYGYTF. As DNA, the CDR3 is TGTGCCAGCAGTTTACCGCGGTATGGCTACACCTTC.

A single count supports this clone. V and J are TRBV27 and TRBJ2-1; 7 nucleotides align to TRBD2. The ends lost 1 base at V and 6 bases at J; junction bases unmatched: 6. Germline assignment: CDR1 MNHEY and CDR2 SMNVEV (reference sequence). The CDR3 is 15 residues long. The CDR3 sequence: CASSLWPAGLNEQFF. CDR3 nucleotide sequence: TGTGCCAGCAGTTTATGGCCAGCGGGACTCAATGAGCAGTTCTTC.

The chain joins TRBV7-8 to TRBJ2-1; no firm D call. The CDR3 loop spans 14 amino acids. V lost 0 bases to trimming and J lost 6 bases, with 9 bases between them. CDR1 and CDR2 (germline): SGHVS, FQNEAQ. The CDR3 spells CASSLALSGNEQFF. CDR3 nucleotide sequence: TGTGCCAGCAGCTTAGCGCTAAGTGGCAATGAGCAGTTCTTC.

The V gene is TRBV28, the J gene TRBJ2-5, with D perhaps matching TRBD1 (5 bases). Germline V gene data show CDR1 as MDHEN and CDR2 as SYDVKM. The CDR3 extends over 14 amino acids. Trimming stripped 4 bases from V and 2 bases from J, with 11 bases between. The CDR3 reads CASSSRQKQETQYF. DNA of the CDR3: TGTGCCAGCAGTTCCAGACAGAAACAAGAGACCCAGTACTTC.

The chain has TRBV19 and TRBJ2-7; TRBD1 matches at 7 bases. CDR1 is LNHDA and CDR2 is SQIVND in the germline V gene (reference sequence). This CDR3 contains 13 residues. With 7 bases clipped from V and 2 bases from J, the junction kept 5 bases outside the gene matches. Here the CDR3 DNA reads TGTGCCAGTACCAGAGGGACAGCCTACGAGCAGTACTTC. This codes for CASTRGTAYEQYF.

The chain combines TRBV5-1 with TRBJ2-2; TRBD2 is a possible D gene (5 bases). The CDR3 loop spans 15 amino acids. Germline V gene lookup returns CDR1 SGHRS and CDR2 YFSETQ. V was pared by 0 bases and J by 7 bases, with 13 bases between. CDR3 in DNA: TGCGCCAGCAGCTTGGACCCTCTCCGGGGCGGGGAGCTGTTTTTT. Its translation: CASSLDPLRGGELFF. The full variable domain, its missing parts supplied by reference TRBV5-1 and TRBJ2-2, is KAGVTQTPRYLIKTRGQQVTLSCSPISGHRSVSWYQQTPGQGLQFLFEYFSETQRNKGNFPGRFSGRQFSNSRSEMNVSTLELGDSALYLCASSLDPLRGGELFFGEGSRLTVL.

The gene calls are TRBV6-4 and TRBJ2-1, with 7 bases identical to TRBD2. Germline CDR1 MRHNA, CDR2 SNTAGT. The CDR3 runs 15 residues. The trim removed 0 bases at V and 6 bases at J, leaving 5 bases unmatched. Written as DNA, the CDR3 is TGTGCCAGCAGTGACTCAGAGCGGGGCCCCAATGAGCAGTTCTTC. Translation: CASSDSERGPNEQFF.

This chain connects TRBV12-3 or TRBV12-4 to TRBJ1-1; TRBD1 aligns across 8 bases. V lost 5 bases to trimming and J lost 8 bases; unmatched junction nucleotides: 4. CDR3 length equals 12 residues. The CDR3 loop is CASSRTGLEAFF. CDR3 DNA sequence: TGTGCCAGCAGTCGGACAGGGCTCGAAGCTTTCTTT.

The chain carries TRBV3-1 (or the pseudogene TRBV3-2) and TRBJ2-4; maybe TRBD1 (5 bases). This CDR3 spans 12 amino acids. The V gene's germline CDR1 is LGHDT and CDR2 YNNKEL (reference sequence). V lost 1 base and J lost 12, with 10 bases in between. This CDR3 is CASSQAGPHQYF. The CDR3 DNA reads TGTGCCAGCAGCCAAGCAGGGCCCCATCAGTACTTC.

V gene TRBV29-1 combines with J gene TRBJ1-2, with 9 bases that match TRBD1. This CDR3 is 12 amino acids long. V was pared by 6 bases and J by 5 bases, with 4 bases of the junction left unmatched. Germline-derived CDR1 and CDR2 are SQVTM and ANQGSEA. CDR3 sequence (DNA): TGCAGCGTGAAGGGACAGGGATATGGCTACACCTTC. This encodes CSVKGQGYGYTF. The variable domain in full, completed from reference TRBV29-1 and TRBJ1-2, reads SAVISQKPSRDICQRGTSLTIQCQVDSQVTMMFWYRQQPGQSLTLIATANQGSEATYESGFVIDKFPISRPNLTFSTLTVSNMSPEDSSIYLCSVKGQGYGYTFGSGTRLTVV.

The chain has TRBV7-3 and TRBJ2-1; perhaps TRBD2 as D (5 bases). V was shortened by 2 bases and J by 7 bases, with 12 bases between the two germline ends. CDR3 length: 14 amino acids. Germline V gene lookup returns CDR1 SGHTA and CDR2 FQGTGA. In DNA form, the CDR3 reads TGTGCCAGCAGCTTAGCGGGTGGCCGTAATGAGCAGTTCTTC. Translating it yields CASSLAGGRNEQFF.

With respect to this clone: Different DNA sequences within this sample yield the same CDR3. This sequence joins TRBV30 and TRBJ1-5; no clear D. The CDR3 extends over 13 amino acids. The germline CDR1 and CDR2 sequences are GTSNPN and SVGIG (reference sequence). Trimming shortened V by 1 base and J by 0 bases, and 4 bases separated the two germline ends. CDR3 in DNA: TGTGCCTGGAGTGGCGGTAGCAATCAGCCCCAGCATTTT. It translates to CAWSGGSNQPQHF.

The chain combines TRBV14 with TRBJ1-5; D unresolved. With 0 bases removed from V and 3 bases from J, the gap between germline ends came to 24 bases. The germline gives CDR1 SGHDN, CDR2 FVKESK. CDR3 length: 20 residues. The CDR3 sequence: CASSQDPHHPSIRHNQPQHF. CDR3 DNA sequence: TGTGCCAGCAGCCAAGATCCCCATCATCCGTCCATCAGACACAATCAGCCCCAGCATTTT.

J is TRBJ1-1 and V is TRBV6-2 or TRBV6-3; D might be TRBD1 (5 bases). The CDR3 has 16 residues. Germline CDR1 is MNHEY and CDR2 is SVGEGT. The V end was cut by 5 bases, the J end by 6 bases, with 22 bases between. CDR3 coding DNA: TGTGCCAGCAGTAAAGCAGGGTTTACCTTGATAGCTGAAGCTTTCTTT. Its translation: CASSKAGFTLIAEAFF.

The chain is built from TRBV10-3 and TRBJ2-1; 13 bases map to TRBD2. This CDR3 comprises 15 residues. Unmatched junction bases numbered 1, after V lost 3 bases and J lost 5 bases. Germline loops: CDR1 ENHRY, CDR2 SYGVKD. The CDR3 here is CAISELAGGNNEQFF. Here the CDR3 DNA reads TGTGCCATCAGTGAACTAGCGGGAGGGAACAATGAGCAGTTCTTC.

The V and J genes are TRBV11-2 and TRBJ2-3, with 10 positions matching TRBD1. V gave up 5 bases and J gave up 5 bases; unmatched junction bases: 7. The germline V gene encodes CDR1 SGHAT and CDR2 FQNNGV. The CDR3 has 15 residues. This CDR3 reads CASSPTGGAGDTQYF. As DNA, the CDR3 is TGTGCCAGCAGCCCGACAGGGGGCGCGGGAGATACGCAGTATTTT.

The chain couples TRBV4-3 to TRBJ2-3; D perhaps matches TRBD2 (5 bases). Germline CDR1 reads LGHNA; CDR2 reads YSLEER. The CDR3 is 15 amino acids. The V and J ends lost 1 base and 2 bases respectively, with 10 bases between them. The CDR3 DNA is TGCGCCAGCAGCCAAGGACACGACTACACAGATACGCAGTATTTT. It yields the protein CASSQGHDYTDTQYF.